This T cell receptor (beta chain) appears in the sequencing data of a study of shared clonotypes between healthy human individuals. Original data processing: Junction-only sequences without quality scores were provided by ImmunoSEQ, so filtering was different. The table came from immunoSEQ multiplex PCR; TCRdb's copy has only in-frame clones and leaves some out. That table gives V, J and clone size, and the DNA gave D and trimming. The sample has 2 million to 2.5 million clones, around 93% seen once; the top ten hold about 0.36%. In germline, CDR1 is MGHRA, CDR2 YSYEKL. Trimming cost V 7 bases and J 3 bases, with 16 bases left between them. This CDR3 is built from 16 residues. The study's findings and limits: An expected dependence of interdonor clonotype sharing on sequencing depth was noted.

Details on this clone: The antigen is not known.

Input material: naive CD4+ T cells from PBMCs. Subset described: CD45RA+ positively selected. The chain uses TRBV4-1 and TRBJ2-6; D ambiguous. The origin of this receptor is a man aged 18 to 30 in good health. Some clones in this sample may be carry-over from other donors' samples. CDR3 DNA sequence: TGCGCCAGCACTCCACACGGTCCGGGTGGGGCCAACGTCCTGACTTTC. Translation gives CASTPHGPGGANVLTF.